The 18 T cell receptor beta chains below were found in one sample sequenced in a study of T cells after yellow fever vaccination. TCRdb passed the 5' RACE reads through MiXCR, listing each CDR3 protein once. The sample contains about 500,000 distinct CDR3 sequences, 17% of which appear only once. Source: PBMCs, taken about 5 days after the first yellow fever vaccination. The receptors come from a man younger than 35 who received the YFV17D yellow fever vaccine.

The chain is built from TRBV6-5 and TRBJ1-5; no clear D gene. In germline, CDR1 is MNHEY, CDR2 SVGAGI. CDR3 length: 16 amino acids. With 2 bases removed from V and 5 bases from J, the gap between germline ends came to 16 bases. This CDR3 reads CASSYGLGKVYQPQHF. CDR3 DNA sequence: TGTGCCAGCAGTTACGGGTTAGGAAAAGTTTATCAGCCCCAGCATTTT.

As DNA, the CDR3 is TGTGCCAGTAGCCGAATGATAGCCAAAAACATTCAGTACTTC. Protein product: CASSRMIAKNIQYF. This chain connects TRBV19 to TRBJ2-4; D not certain. The ends were cut back, 6 bases at V and 0 bases at J, with 9 bases in the middle. Germline V lookup: CDR1 LNHDA, CDR2 SQIVND (reference sequence). The length of the CDR3 is 14 residues.

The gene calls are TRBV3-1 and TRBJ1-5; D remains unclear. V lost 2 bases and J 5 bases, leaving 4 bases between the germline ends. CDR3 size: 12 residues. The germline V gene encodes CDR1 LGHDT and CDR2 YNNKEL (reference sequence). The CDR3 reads CASSQMDQPQHF. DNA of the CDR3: TGTGCCAGCAGCCAAATGGATCAGCCCCAGCATTTT.

As DNA, the CDR3 is TGTGCCAGCTCACTGGAAGTTTCAGTTCCTTATAGCAATCAGCCCCAGCATTTT. Protein: CASSLEVSVPYSNQPQHF. The J gene is TRBJ1-5, the V gene TRBV18, with D hard to call. Germline CDR1 and CDR2: KGHSH and LQKENI. V lost 4 bases, J lost 0 bases, and 19 bases lay in between. This CDR3 contains 18 residues.

The CDR3 protein is CASSLWGQGAEETQYF. The CDR3 DNA follows: TGTGCCAGCAGCTTATGGGGACAGGGGGCTGAAGAGACCCAGTACTTC. The chain recombines TRBV7-9 with TRBJ2-5; 12 bases fit TRBD1. The trim removed 2 bases at V and 3 bases at J, leaving 4 bases unmatched. Germline CDR1 and CDR2: SEHNR and FQNEAQ (reference sequence). The CDR3 consists of 16 residues.

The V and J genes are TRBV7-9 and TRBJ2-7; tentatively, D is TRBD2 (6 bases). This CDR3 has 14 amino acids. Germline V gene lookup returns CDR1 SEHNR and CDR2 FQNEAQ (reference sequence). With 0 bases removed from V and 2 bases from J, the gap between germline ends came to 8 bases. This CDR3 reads CASSLAREAYEQYF. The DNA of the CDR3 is TGTGCCAGCAGCTTAGCGCGGGAAGCCTACGAGCAGTACTTC.

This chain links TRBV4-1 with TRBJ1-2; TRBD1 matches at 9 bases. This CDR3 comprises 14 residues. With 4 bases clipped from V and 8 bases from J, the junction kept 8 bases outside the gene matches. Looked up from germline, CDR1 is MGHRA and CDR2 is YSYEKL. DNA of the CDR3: TGCGCCAGCAGCCGAGGACAGGGGTTCCGGGGCTACACCTTC. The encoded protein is CASSRGQGFRGYTF.

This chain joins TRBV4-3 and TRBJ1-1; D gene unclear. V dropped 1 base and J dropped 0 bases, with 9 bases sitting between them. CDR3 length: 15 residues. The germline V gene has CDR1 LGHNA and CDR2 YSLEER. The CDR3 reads CASSQAGYMNTEAFF. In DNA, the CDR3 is TGCGCCAGCAGCCAAGCGGGATACATGAACACTGAAGCTTTCTTT.

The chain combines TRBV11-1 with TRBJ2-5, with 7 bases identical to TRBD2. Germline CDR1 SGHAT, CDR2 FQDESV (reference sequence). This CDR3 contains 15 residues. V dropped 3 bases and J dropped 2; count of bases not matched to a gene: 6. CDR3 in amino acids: CASSFQFGRQETQYF. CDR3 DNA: TGTGCCAGCAGCTTTCAGTTCGGGAGGCAAGAGACCCAGTACTTC. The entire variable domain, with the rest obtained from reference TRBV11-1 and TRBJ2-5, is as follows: EAEVAQSPRYKITEKSQAVAFWCDPISGHATLYWYRQILGQGPELLVQFQDESVVDDSQLPKDRFSAERLKGVDSTLKIQPAELGDSAMYLCASSFQFGRQETQYFGPGTRLLVL.

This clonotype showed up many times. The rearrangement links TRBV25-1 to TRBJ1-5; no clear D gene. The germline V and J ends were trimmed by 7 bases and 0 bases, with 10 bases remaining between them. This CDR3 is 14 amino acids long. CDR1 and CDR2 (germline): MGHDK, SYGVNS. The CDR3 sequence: CASTDGDSNQPQHF. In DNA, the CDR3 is TGTGCCAGCACGGACGGAGATAGCAATCAGCCCCAGCATTTT. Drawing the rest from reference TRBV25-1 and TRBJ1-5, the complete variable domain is EADIYQTPRYLVIGTGKKITLECSQTMGHDKMYWYQQDPGMELHLIHYSYGVNSTEKGDLSSESTVSRIRTEHFPLTLESARPSHTSQYLCASTDGDSNQPQHFGDGTRLSIL.

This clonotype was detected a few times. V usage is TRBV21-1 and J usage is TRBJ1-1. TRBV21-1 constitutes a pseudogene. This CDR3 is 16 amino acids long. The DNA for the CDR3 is TGTGCCAGCAGCAAAGAAGTGGAGGGTGGAGACACTGAAGCTTTCTTT. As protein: CASSKEVEGGDTEAFF.

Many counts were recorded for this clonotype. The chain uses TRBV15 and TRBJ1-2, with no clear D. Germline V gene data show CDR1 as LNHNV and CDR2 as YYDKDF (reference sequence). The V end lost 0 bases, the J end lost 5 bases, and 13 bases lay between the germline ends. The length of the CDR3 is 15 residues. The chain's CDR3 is CATSRDPSLGYGYTF. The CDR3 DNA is TGTGCCACCAGCAGAGATCCGAGCCTGGGGTATGGCTACACCTTC.

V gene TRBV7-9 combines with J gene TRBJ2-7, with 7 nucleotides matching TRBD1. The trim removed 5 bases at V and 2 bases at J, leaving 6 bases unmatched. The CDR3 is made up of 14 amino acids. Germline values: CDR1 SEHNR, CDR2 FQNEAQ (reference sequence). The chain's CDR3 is CASSNRQGAYEQYF. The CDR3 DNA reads TGTGCCAGCAGCAATCGACAGGGCGCCTACGAGCAGTACTTC. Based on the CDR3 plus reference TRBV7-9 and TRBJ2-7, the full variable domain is DTGVSQNPRHKITKRGQNVTFRCDPISEHNRLYWYRQTLGQGPEFLTYFQNEAQLEKSRLLSDRFSAERPKGSFSTLEIQRTEQGDSAMYLCASSNRQGAYEQYFGPGTRLTVT.

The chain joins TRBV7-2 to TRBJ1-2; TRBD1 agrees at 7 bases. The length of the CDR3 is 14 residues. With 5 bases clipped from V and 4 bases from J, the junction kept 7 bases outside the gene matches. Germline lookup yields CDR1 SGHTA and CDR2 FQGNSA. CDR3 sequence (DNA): TGTGCCAGCAGCACGGACAGGATTATCTATGGCTACACCTTC. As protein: CASSTDRIIYGYTF.

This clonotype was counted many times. The CDR3 is CASSPSRQAGELFF. The CDR3, as DNA: TGCGCCAGCAGCCCCTCAAGACAGGCCGGGGAGCTGTTTTTT. V is TRBV4-3 and J is TRBJ2-2; D possibly corresponds to TRBD1 (6 bases). The CDR3 covers 14 residues. From germline, CDR1 is LGHNA and CDR2 YSLEER. The V gene lost 4 bases and the J gene lost 6 bases, with 12 bases spanning the gap.

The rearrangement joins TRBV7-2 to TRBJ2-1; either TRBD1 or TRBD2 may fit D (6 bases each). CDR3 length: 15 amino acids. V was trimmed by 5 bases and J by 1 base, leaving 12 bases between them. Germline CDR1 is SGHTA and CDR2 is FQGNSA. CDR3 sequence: CASSEGGTSYNEQFF. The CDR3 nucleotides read TGTGCCAGCAGCGAAGGGGGGACTTCCTACAATGAGCAGTTCTTC.

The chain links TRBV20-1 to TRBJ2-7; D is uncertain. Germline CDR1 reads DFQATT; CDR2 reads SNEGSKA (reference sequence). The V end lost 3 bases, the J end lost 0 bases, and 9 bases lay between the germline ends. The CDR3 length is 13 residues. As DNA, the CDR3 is TGCAGTGCTAGGCAACAGAGCTCCTACGAGCAGTACTTC. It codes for CSARQQSSYEQYF.

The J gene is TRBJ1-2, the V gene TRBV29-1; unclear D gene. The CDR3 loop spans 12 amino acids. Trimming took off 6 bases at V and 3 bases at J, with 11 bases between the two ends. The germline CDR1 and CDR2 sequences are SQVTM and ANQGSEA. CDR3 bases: TGCAGCGTAGGAGGGCTTTACTATGGCTACACCTTC. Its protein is CSVGGLYYGYTF.